The present TCR beta chain was sequenced within a study of tumor-infiltrating lymphocytes in primary liver carcinoma. The CDR3 has 17 amino acids. CDR1 is MNHEY, CDR2 SVGAGI, per germline. With respect to this clonotype: A much bigger clone sits one base away, suggesting this may be a read error.

Priming with a constant-region primer yielded TCR beta cDNA from about 500 ng total RNA. Slightly modified ARM-PCR with three nested multiplex PCR rounds yielded TCR beta libraries. Investigators reported that the first two PCR rounds, at 10 cycles each, used TRBV1-TRBV30 forward primers with a C-beta reverse primer. TCRdb re-analysed the multiplex PCR reads in MiXCR, keeping a single row per CDR3 protein. The profile shows some 180,000 distinct CDR3 sequences, roughly 60% of them singletons. Unsorted whole blood supplied the blood RNA, and germline DNA was isolated too. Every patient had chronic HBV infection and was treatment-naive.

This chain connects TRBV6-5 to TRBJ1-1, with 10 bases aligning to TRBD1. This clonotype originated in a man aged 40-49 years with primary liver carcinoma and hepatitis B virus infection. Sequenced sample: peripheral blood. The CDR3 sequence: CASSYHGQGGTNTETFF. CDR3 DNA: TGTGCCAGCAGTTACCACGGACAGGGGGGGACGAACACTGAAACTTTCTTT.